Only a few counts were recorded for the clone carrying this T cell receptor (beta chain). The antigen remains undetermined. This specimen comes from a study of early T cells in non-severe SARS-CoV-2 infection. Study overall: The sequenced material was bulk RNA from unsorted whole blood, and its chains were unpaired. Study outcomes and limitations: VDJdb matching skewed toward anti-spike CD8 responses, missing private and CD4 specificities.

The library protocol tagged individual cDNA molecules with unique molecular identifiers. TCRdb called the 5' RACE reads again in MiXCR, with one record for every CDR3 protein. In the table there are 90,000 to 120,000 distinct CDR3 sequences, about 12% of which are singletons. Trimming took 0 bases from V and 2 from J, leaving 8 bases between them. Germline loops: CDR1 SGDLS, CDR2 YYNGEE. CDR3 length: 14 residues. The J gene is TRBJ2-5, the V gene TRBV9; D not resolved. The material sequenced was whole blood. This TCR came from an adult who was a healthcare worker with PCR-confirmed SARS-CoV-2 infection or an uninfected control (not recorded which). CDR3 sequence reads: CASSVEAGQETQYF. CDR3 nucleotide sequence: TGTGCCAGCAGCGTAGAGGCAGGTCAAGAGACCCAGTACTTC.